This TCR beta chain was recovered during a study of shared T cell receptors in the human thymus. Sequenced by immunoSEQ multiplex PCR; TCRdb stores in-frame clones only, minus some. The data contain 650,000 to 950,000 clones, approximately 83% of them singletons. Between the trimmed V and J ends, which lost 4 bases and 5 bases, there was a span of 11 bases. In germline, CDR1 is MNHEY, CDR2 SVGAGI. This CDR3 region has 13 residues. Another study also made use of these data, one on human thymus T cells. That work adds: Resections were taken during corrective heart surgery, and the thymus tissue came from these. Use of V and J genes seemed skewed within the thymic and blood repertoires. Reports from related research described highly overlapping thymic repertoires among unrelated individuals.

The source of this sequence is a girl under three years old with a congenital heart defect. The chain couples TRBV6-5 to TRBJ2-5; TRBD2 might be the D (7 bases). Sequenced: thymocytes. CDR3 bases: TGTGCCAGCAGTTCGGGGGGCGTGGAGACCCAGTACTTC. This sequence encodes CASSSGGVETQYF.